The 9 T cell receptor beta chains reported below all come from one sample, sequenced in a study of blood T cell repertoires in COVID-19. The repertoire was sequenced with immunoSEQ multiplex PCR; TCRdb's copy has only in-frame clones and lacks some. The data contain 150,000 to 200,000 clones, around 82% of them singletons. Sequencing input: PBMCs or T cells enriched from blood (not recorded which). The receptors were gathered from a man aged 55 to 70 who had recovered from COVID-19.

This CDR3 is CASSLARRVDQPQHF. Here the CDR3 DNA reads TGTGCCAGCAGCTTGGCCAGGCGGGTCGATCAGCCCCAGCATTTT. The V and J genes are TRBV5-6 and TRBJ1-5, with D unclear. The V gene's germline CDR1 is SGHDT and CDR2 YYEEEE. This CDR3 is 15 amino acids long. V was shortened by 0 bases and J by 5 bases, with 12 bases between the two germline ends.

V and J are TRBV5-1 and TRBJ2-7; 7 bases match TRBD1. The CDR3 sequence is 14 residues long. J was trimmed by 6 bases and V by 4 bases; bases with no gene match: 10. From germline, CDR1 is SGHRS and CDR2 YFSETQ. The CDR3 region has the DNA TGCGCCAGCAGCCAACTGACAGGGTCGCGCGAGCAGTACTTC. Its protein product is CASSQLTGSREQYF.

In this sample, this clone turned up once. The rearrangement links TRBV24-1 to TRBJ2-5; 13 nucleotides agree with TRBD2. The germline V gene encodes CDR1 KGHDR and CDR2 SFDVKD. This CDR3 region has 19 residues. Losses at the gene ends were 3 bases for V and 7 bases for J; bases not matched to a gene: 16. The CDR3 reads CATSDETGTSGAFGATQYF. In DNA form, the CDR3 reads TGTGCCACCAGTGATGAAACCGGGACTAGCGGGGCCTTCGGTGCGACCCAGTACTTC.

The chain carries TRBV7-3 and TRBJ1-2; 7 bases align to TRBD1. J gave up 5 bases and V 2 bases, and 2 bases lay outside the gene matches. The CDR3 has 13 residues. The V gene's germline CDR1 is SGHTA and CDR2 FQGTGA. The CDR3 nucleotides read TGTGCCAGCAGCTTAGGGACAGAGTATGGCTACACCTTC. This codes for CASSLGTEYGYTF.

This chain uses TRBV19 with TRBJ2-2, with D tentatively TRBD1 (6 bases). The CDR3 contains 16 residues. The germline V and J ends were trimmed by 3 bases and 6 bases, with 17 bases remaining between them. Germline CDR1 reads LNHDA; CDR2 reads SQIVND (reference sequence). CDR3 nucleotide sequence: TGTGCCAGTAGTATTAGGACAGTACCTTTCCCCGGGGAGCTGTTTTTT. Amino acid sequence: CASSIRTVPFPGELFF.

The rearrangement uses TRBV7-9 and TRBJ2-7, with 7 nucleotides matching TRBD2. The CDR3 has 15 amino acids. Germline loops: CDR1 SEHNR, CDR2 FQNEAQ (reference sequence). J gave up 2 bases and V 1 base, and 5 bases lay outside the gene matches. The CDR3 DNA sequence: TGTGCCAGCAGCTTAGTCGGGACTAAAACCTACGAGCAGTACTTC. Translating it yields CASSLVGTKTYEQYF.

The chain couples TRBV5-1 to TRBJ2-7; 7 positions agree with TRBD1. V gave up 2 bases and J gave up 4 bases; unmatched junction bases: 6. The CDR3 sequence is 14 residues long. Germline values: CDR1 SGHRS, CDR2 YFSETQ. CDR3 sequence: CASSFQTGFYEQYF. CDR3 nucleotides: TGCGCCAGCAGCTTCCAGACAGGGTTTTACGAGCAGTACTTC.

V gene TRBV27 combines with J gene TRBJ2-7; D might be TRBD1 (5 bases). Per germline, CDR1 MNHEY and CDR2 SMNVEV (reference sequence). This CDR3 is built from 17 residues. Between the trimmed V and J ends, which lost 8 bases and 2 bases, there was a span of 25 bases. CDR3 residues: CASRWSGLPDTAYEQYF. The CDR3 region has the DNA TGTGCCAGCCGATGGTCAGGGCTCCCGGATACTGCCTACGAGCAGTACTTC.

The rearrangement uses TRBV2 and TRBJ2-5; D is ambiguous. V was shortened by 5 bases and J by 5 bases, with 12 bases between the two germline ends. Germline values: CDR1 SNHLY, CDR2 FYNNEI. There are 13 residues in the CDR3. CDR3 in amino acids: CASSLRVLETQYF. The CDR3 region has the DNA TGTGCCAGCAGTCTACGGGTTCTGGAGACCCAGTACTTC.